Listed below are T cell receptor beta chains from one sample, sequenced in a study of PD-1 blockade in classical Hodgkin lymphoma. Measured with immunoSEQ multiplex PCR; TCRdb has only the in-frame clones, and not every one. The sample holds around 28,000 clones, around 70% seen once. The starting material was peripheral blood mononuclear cells (PBMCs), obtained before the second cycle of nivolumab. Receptors originate from a human donor with classical Hodgkin lymphoma. CDR3s include the opening cysteine and the closing phenylalanine or tryptophan. Fields, in order: D gene, clone size, V gene, J gene, CDR3 protein, CDR3 DNA. The D gene is left open where the match is weak. Clone size is not always given. Where it is, it says once, few, many or a class for expanded clones.

D gene: -; clone size: -; V gene: TRBV9; J gene: TRBJ2-5; CDR3 protein: CASSVGPEGGTQYF; CDR3 DNA: TGTGCCAGCAGCGTAGGTCCGGAGGGGGGCACCCAGTACTTC
D gene: -; clone size: few; V gene: TRBV19; J gene: TRBJ1-1; CDR3 protein: CASSFLGQAEAFF; CDR3 DNA: TGTGCCAGTAGCTTTCTAGGTCAGGCTGAAGCTTTCTTT
D gene: TRBD1; clone size: medium-sized; V gene: TRBV19; J gene: TRBJ2-2; CDR3 protein: CASSSRGTGELFF; CDR3 DNA: TGTGCCAGTAGTAGCAGGGGGACCGGGGAGCTGTTTTTT
D gene: -; clone size: once; V gene: TRBV7-2; J gene: TRBJ1-1; CDR3 protein: CASSVTLMNTEAFF; CDR3 DNA: TGTGCCAGCAGCGTTACGCTGATGAACACTGAAGCTTTCTTT
D gene: -; clone size: -; V gene: TRBV7-2; J gene: TRBJ2-1; CDR3 protein: CASSLVNEQFF; CDR3 DNA: TGTGCCAGCAGCTTGGTCAATGAGCAGTTCTTC
D gene: TRBD2; clone size: -; V gene: TRBV10-3; J gene: TRBJ2-3; CDR3 protein: CAISGTSDSTDTQYF; CDR3 DNA: TGTGCCATCAGTGGGACTAGCGATAGCACAGATACGCAGTATTTT
D gene: TRBD2; clone size: -; V gene: TRBV5-1; J gene: TRBJ2-1; CDR3 protein: CASSPGLAGLGNEQFF; CDR3 DNA: TGCGCCAGCAGCCCCGGACTAGCGGGATTAGGCAATGAGCAGTTCTTC
D gene: -; clone size: once; V gene: TRBV29-1; J gene: TRBJ2-7; CDR3 protein: CSVSLGHVDEQYF; CDR3 DNA: TGCAGCGTTTCTTTAGGGCACGTCGACGAGCAGTACTTC
D gene: -; clone size: medium-sized; V gene: TRBV19; J gene: TRBJ1-1; CDR3 protein: CASSINANTEAFF; CDR3 DNA: TGTGCCAGTAGTATCAATGCGAACACTGAAGCTTTCTTT
D gene: TRBD1; clone size: -; V gene: TRBV2; J gene: TRBJ1-5; CDR3 protein: CASSPLPGTGSGFNNQPQHF; CDR3 DNA: TGTGCCAGCAGCCCCTTGCCGGGGACAGGGTCGGGGTTTAACAATCAGCCCCAGCATTTT
D gene: -; clone size: few; V gene: TRBV28; J gene: TRBJ1-2; CDR3 protein: CASSPGTQNYGYTF; CDR3 DNA: TGTGCCAGCAGTCCCGGGACCCAGAACTATGGCTACACCTTC
D gene: TRBD1; clone size: -; V gene: TRBV2; J gene: TRBJ1-1; CDR3 protein: CANAQGLGTEAFF; CDR3 DNA: TGTGCCAATGCACAGGGGTTGGGGACTGAAGCTTTCTTT
D gene: -; clone size: -; V gene: TRBV5-6; J gene: TRBJ1-2; CDR3 protein: CASSLPQGFYGYTF; CDR3 DNA: TGTGCCAGCAGCTTGCCCCAGGGGTTCTATGGCTACACCTTC
D gene: -; clone size: -; V gene: TRBV18; J gene: TRBJ2-3; CDR3 protein: CASSPGAGADTQYF; CDR3 DNA: TGTGCCAGCTCACCGGGGGCAGGGGCAGATACGCAGTATTTT
D gene: TRBD1; clone size: -; V gene: TRBV19; J gene: TRBJ1-5; CDR3 protein: CASNRGLRSNQPQHF; CDR3 DNA: TGTGCCAGTAACAGGGGCCTTAGGAGCAATCAGCCCCAGCATTTT
D gene: -; clone size: -; V gene: TRBV11-1; J gene: TRBJ1-4; CDR3 protein: CASSPGRGREKLFF; CDR3 DNA: TGTGCCAGCAGCCCCGGTCGGGGGCGTGAAAAACTGTTTTTT
D gene: -; clone size: -; V gene: TRBV2; J gene: TRBJ1-4; CDR3 protein: CASSDHPQYNEKLFF; CDR3 DNA: TGTGCCAGCAGTGATCACCCCCAGTATAATGAAAAACTGTTTTTT
D gene: TRBD2; clone size: once; V gene: TRBV7-4; J gene: TRBJ2-2; CDR3 protein: CASSLVALAGANTGELFF; CDR3 DNA: TGTGCCAGCAGCTTAGTGGCACTAGCGGGGGCGAACACCGGGGAGCTGTTTTTT
D gene: TRBD1; clone size: -; V gene: TRBV28; J gene: TRBJ2-2; CDR3 protein: CASSDRGRPTGELFF; CDR3 DNA: TGTGCCAGCAGCGACAGGGGGCGACCCACCGGGGAGCTGTTTTTT
D gene: TRBD2; clone size: -; V gene: TRBV14; J gene: TRBJ2-1; CDR3 protein: CASSQQGLAGLSSYNEQFF; CDR3 DNA: TGTGCCAGCAGCCAACAAGGACTAGCGGGGTTGAGCTCCTACAATGAGCAGTTCTTC
D gene: -; clone size: -; V gene: TRBV21-1; J gene: TRBJ2-1; CDR3 protein: CASSCSGRTYNEQFF; CDR3 DNA: TGTGCCAGCAGCTGTAGCGGGAGGACCTACAATGAGCAGTTCTTC
D gene: TRBD1; clone size: -; V gene: TRBV18; J gene: TRBJ1-2; CDR3 protein: CASSSPDEGGGDGYTF; CDR3 DNA: TGTGCCAGCTCGTCTCCTGATGAAGGGGGCGGGGATGGCTACACCTTC
D gene: TRBD1; clone size: -; V gene: TRBV19; J gene: TRBJ1-2; CDR3 protein: CASTGQGGYTF; CDR3 DNA: TGTGCCAGTACCGGACAGGGAGGCTACACCTTC
D gene: TRBD1; clone size: once; V gene: TRBV19; J gene: TRBJ1-2; CDR3 protein: CASSIIGISGGVAGGYTF; CDR3 DNA: TGTGCCAGTAGTATTATCGGGATTTCAGGGGGCGTCGCAGGGGGCTACACCTTC
D gene: TRBD1; clone size: -; V gene: TRBV19; J gene: TRBJ1-2; CDR3 protein: CASSWSRGHGYTF; CDR3 DNA: TGTGCCAGTTCATGGAGCAGGGGGCATGGCTACACCTTC
D gene: -; clone size: few; V gene: TRBV25-1; J gene: TRBJ1-5; CDR3 protein: CASSLTARGYQPQHF; CDR3 DNA: TGTGCCAGCAGTTTGACGGCAAGGGGGTATCAGCCCCAGCATTTT
D gene: -; clone size: -; V gene: TRBV6-1; J gene: TRBJ1-6; CDR3 protein: CASSDPLMRNNSPLHF; CDR3 DNA: TGTGCCAGCAGTGATCCCCTCATGAGGAACAATTCACCCCTCCACTTT
D gene: -; clone size: -; V gene: TRBV7-9; J gene: TRBJ1-4; CDR3 protein: CASSLTNEKLFF; CDR3 DNA: TGTGCCAGCAGCCTCACTAATGAAAAACTGTTTTTT
D gene: -; clone size: -; V gene: TRBV5-1; J gene: TRBJ2-1; CDR3 protein: CASSSAGQISYNEQFF; CDR3 DNA: TGCGCCAGCAGCTCCGCGGGACAGATCTCCTACAATGAGCAGTTCTTC
D gene: -; clone size: few; V gene: TRBV6-6; J gene: TRBJ1-4; CDR3 protein: CASKAGTVNEKLFF; CDR3 DNA: TGTGCCAGCAAGGCGGGGACCGTGAATGAAAAACTGTTTTTT
D gene: TRBD2; clone size: -; V gene: TRBV11-1; J gene: TRBJ2-3; CDR3 protein: CASKHGGTDTQYF; CDR3 DNA: TGTGCCAGCAAACACGGGGGGACAGATACGCAGTATTTT
D gene: TRBD1; clone size: -; V gene: TRBV5-1; J gene: TRBJ2-1; CDR3 protein: CASSRTGVLNEQFF; CDR3 DNA: TGCGCCAGCAGCAGAACAGGGGTATTGAATGAGCAGTTCTTC
D gene: TRBD1; clone size: -; V gene: TRBV28; J gene: TRBJ2-1; CDR3 protein: CASNRGTPSYNEQFF; CDR3 DNA: TGTGCCAGTAACAGGGGAACCCCTTCCTACAATGAGCAGTTCTTC
D gene: -; clone size: -; V gene: TRBV4-3; J gene: TRBJ1-1; CDR3 protein: CASSQGAANTEAFF; CDR3 DNA: TGCGCCAGCAGCCAAGGTGCGGCAAACACTGAAGCTTTCTTT
D gene: TRBD1; clone size: -; V gene: TRBV9; J gene: TRBJ2-7; CDR3 protein: CASSVGTGGFYEQYF; CDR3 DNA: TGTGCCAGCAGCGTAGGGACAGGGGGATTCTACGAGCAGTACTTC
D gene: TRBD1; clone size: -; V gene: TRBV6-5; J gene: TRBJ2-4; CDR3 protein: CASSCGGQGAKIQYF; CDR3 DNA: TGTGCCAGCAGTTGCGGAGGACAGGGGGCGAAAATTCAGTACTTC
D gene: TRBD2; clone size: -; V gene: TRBV28; J gene: TRBJ2-3; CDR3 protein: CASSIRTSGLSDTQYF; CDR3 DNA: TGTGCCAGCAGTATCAGGACTAGCGGGCTTTCGGATACGCAGTATTTT
D gene: -; clone size: few; V gene: TRBV23-1; J gene: TRBJ2-2; CDR3 protein: CASSQSKGANTGELFF; CDR3 DNA: TGCGCCAGCAGTCAATCCAAAGGGGCCAACACCGGGGAGCTGTTTTTT
D gene: TRBD1; clone size: -; V gene: TRBV7-9; J gene: TRBJ1-5; CDR3 protein: CASSSTGQGVGNQPQHF; CDR3 DNA: TGTGCCAGCAGCTCTACGGGACAGGGGGTAGGCAATCAGCCCCAGCATTTT
D gene: -; clone size: -; V gene: TRBV13; J gene: TRBJ1-3; CDR3 protein: CASSWGDSGNTIYF; CDR3 DNA: TGTGCCAGCAGCTGGGGAGACTCTGGAAACACCATATATTTT
D gene: TRBD1; clone size: -; V gene: TRBV6-5; J gene: TRBJ2-1; CDR3 protein: CASSTQGVYNEQFF; CDR3 DNA: TGTGCCAGCAGTACTCAGGGGGTGTACAATGAGCAGTTCTTC
D gene: -; clone size: -; V gene: TRBV5-1; J gene: TRBJ2-3; CDR3 protein: CASSLAGGLADTQYF; CDR3 DNA: TGCGCCAGCAGCTTGGCCGGCGGGTTAGCGGATACGCAGTATTTT
D gene: -; clone size: -; V gene: TRBV6-6; J gene: TRBJ1-4; CDR3 protein: CASRYAPAGNEKLFF; CDR3 DNA: TGTGCCAGCAGATACGCCCCCGCCGGGAATGAAAAACTGTTTTTT
D gene: -; clone size: -; V gene: TRBV9; J gene: TRBJ2-2; CDR3 protein: CASSVGWNTGELFF; CDR3 DNA: TGTGCCAGCAGCGTAGGGTGGAACACCGGGGAGCTGTTTTTT
D gene: -; clone size: -; V gene: TRBV15; J gene: TRBJ1-2; CDR3 protein: CATSRGLDTRKGDTF; CDR3 DNA: TGTGCCACCAGCAGGGGGTTGGACACGCGCAAGGGGGACACCTTC
D gene: -; clone size: -; V gene: TRBV10-1; J gene: TRBJ2-3; CDR3 protein: CASSTGTDTQYF; CDR3 DNA: TGCGCCAGCAGTACCGGGACGGATACGCAGTATTTT
D gene: TRBD2; clone size: -; V gene: TRBV25-1; J gene: TRBJ2-7; CDR3 protein: CASQAGKQYF; CDR3 DNA: TGTGCCAGTCAAGCGGGAAAGCAGTACTTC